A selection of T cell receptor beta chains follows, all from one sample in a study of T cells after yellow fever vaccination. TCRdb ran MiXCR on the 5' RACE reads and lists one entry per CDR3 protein. The sample records 250,000 or so distinct CDR3 sequences, 3.6% being singletons. This sample comprised PBMCs, obtained 15 days after the yellow fever booster vaccination. The receptors derive from a man aged 18 to 29 who received the YFV17D yellow fever vaccine. Both conserved end residues are part of each CDR3. Each record gives: D gene, J gene, clone size, V gene, CDR3 protein, CDR3 DNA. A D gene is named only where the DNA matches it firmly. Some rows have no size entry. The others give once, few or many, or a class for an expanded clone.

d_gene: -
j_gene: TRBJ1-1
abundance: many
v_gene: TRBV30
CDR3aa: CAWGSETEAFF
CDR3nt: TGTGCCTGGGGGTCGGAGACTGAAGCTTTCTTT

d_gene: -
j_gene: TRBJ2-5
abundance: many
v_gene: TRBV12-3/TRBV12-4
CDR3aa: CASRPKTAQETQYF
CDR3nt: TGTGCCAGCAGGCCCAAAACAGCCCAAGAGACCCAGTACTTC

d_gene: TRBD1
j_gene: TRBJ1-6
abundance: many
v_gene: TRBV6-5
CDR3aa: CASSKTGVNSPLHF
CDR3nt: TGTGCCAGCAGTAAGACAGGGGTCAATTCACCCCTCCACTTT

d_gene: TRBD1
j_gene: TRBJ1-2
abundance: few
v_gene: TRBV5-4
CDR3aa: CASSRTGAYGYTF
CDR3nt: TGTGCCAGCAGTCGGACAGGGGCATATGGCTACACCTTC

d_gene: -
j_gene: TRBJ1-2
abundance: many
v_gene: TRBV10-3
CDR3aa: CAITADSKSYTF
CDR3nt: TGTGCCATCACTGCGGACAGTAAATCCTACACCTTC

d_gene: -
j_gene: TRBJ2-2
abundance: many
v_gene: TRBV4-1
CDR3aa: CASSQGPNRNTGELFF
CDR3nt: TGCGCCAGCAGCCAAGGACCAAACCGGAACACCGGGGAGCTGTTTTTT

d_gene: -
j_gene: TRBJ2-1
abundance: many
v_gene: TRBV5-1
CDR3aa: CASTGGSYNEQFF
CDR3nt: TGCGCCAGCACAGGGGGGTCCTACAATGAGCAGTTCTTC

d_gene: TRBD2
j_gene: TRBJ2-1
abundance: many
v_gene: TRBV5-1
CDR3aa: CASSYPSGGAVVGEQFF
CDR3nt: TGCGCCAGCAGCTACCCTAGCGGGGGGGCCGTGGTCGGTGAGCAGTTCTTC

d_gene: TRBD1
j_gene: TRBJ1-1
abundance: many
v_gene: TRBV6-2/TRBV6-3
CDR3aa: CASSYSRGALNTEAFF
CDR3nt: TGTGCCAGCAGTTACTCCAGGGGGGCGTTGAACACTGAAGCTTTCTTT

d_gene: -
j_gene: TRBJ2-2
abundance: many
v_gene: TRBV11-3
CDR3aa: CASSKPLGGSGELFF
CDR3nt: TGTGCCAGCAGCAAACCCCTCGGTGGATCCGGGGAGCTGTTTTTT

d_gene: -
j_gene: TRBJ2-3
abundance: few
v_gene: TRBV27
CDR3aa: CASSPFLGGGADTQYF
CDR3nt: TGTGCCAGCAGCCCTTTTTTAGGGGGAGGGGCAGATACGCAGTATTTT

d_gene: -
j_gene: TRBJ1-5
abundance: many
v_gene: TRBV28
CDR3aa: CATQEQLEQPQHF
CDR3nt: TGTGCCACCCAAGAACAGTTGGAACAGCCCCAGCATTTT

d_gene: -
j_gene: TRBJ1-5
abundance: many
v_gene: TRBV13
CDR3aa: CASSHVGEPQHF
CDR3nt: TGTGCCAGCAGTCATGTAGGGGAGCCCCAGCATTTT

d_gene: TRBD1
j_gene: TRBJ2-3
abundance: many
v_gene: TRBV4-2
CDR3aa: CASSRDRGPSDTQYF
CDR3nt: TGTGCCAGCAGTCGGGACAGGGGGCCCTCAGATACGCAGTATTTT

d_gene: TRBD2
j_gene: TRBJ2-7
abundance: many
v_gene: TRBV18
CDR3aa: CASSPPSRGDEQYF
CDR3nt: TGTGCCAGCTCACCACCTTCTCGGGGGGACGAGCAGTACTTC

d_gene: TRBD1
j_gene: TRBJ1-2
abundance: many
v_gene: TRBV12-3/TRBV12-4
CDR3aa: CASSPDRDWGYTF
CDR3nt: TGTGCCAGCAGCCCCGACAGGGACTGGGGCTACACCTTC

d_gene: -
j_gene: TRBJ2-1
abundance: many
v_gene: TRBV4-1
CDR3aa: CASSPTGPRGDEQFF
CDR3nt: TGCGCCAGCAGCCCTACTGGACCCAGGGGAGATGAGCAGTTCTTC

d_gene: -
j_gene: TRBJ1-6
abundance: many
v_gene: TRBV9
CDR3aa: CASSVDNNSPLHF
CDR3nt: TGTGCCAGCAGCGTAGACAATAATTCACCCCTCCACTTT

d_gene: TRBD2
j_gene: TRBJ2-1
abundance: many
v_gene: TRBV5-5
CDR3aa: CASSFLAGGPEFF
CDR3nt: TGTGCCAGCAGCTTTCTTGCGGGGGGGCCGGAGTTCTTC

d_gene: TRBD1
j_gene: TRBJ1-1
abundance: many
v_gene: TRBV12-3/TRBV12-4
CDR3aa: CASSTTGALEAFF
CDR3nt: TGTGCCAGCAGTACGACAGGGGCTCTTGAAGCTTTCTTT

d_gene: TRBD1
j_gene: TRBJ2-7
abundance: many
v_gene: TRBV5-1
CDR3aa: CASSFGDRLNSYEQYF
CDR3nt: TGCGCCAGCAGCTTCGGGGACAGGCTTAATTCCTACGAGCAGTACTTC

d_gene: TRBD2
j_gene: TRBJ2-7
abundance: many
v_gene: TRBV6-5
CDR3aa: CASSWTSGGRYEQYF
CDR3nt: TGTGCCAGCAGTTGGACTAGCGGGGGGCGCTACGAGCAGTACTTC

d_gene: TRBD1
j_gene: TRBJ1-4
abundance: many
v_gene: TRBV6-6
CDR3aa: CASSYSTGTANEKLFF
CDR3nt: TGTGCCAGCAGTTACTCGACCGGGACAGCTAATGAAAAACTGTTTTTT

d_gene: -
j_gene: TRBJ1-2
abundance: -
v_gene: TRBV6-2/TRBV6-3
CDR3aa: CASNTGANYGYTF
CDR3nt: TGTGCCAGCAACACCGGAGCTAACTATGGCTACACCTTC

d_gene: -
j_gene: TRBJ1-2
abundance: many
v_gene: TRBV28
CDR3aa: CASSKYGYTF
CDR3nt: TGTGCCAGCAGTAAATACGGCTACACCTTC

d_gene: TRBD1
j_gene: TRBJ1-5
abundance: many
v_gene: TRBV7-2
CDR3aa: CASSFDRGYTWPQHF
CDR3nt: TGTGCCAGCAGCTTCGACAGGGGGTATACTTGGCCCCAGCATTTT

d_gene: -
j_gene: TRBJ1-6
abundance: many
v_gene: TRBV24-1
CDR3aa: CATSDLSSPLHF
CDR3nt: TGTGCCACCAGTGATTTGTCATCACCCCTCCACTTT

d_gene: -
j_gene: TRBJ1-2
abundance: many
v_gene: TRBV12-3/TRBV12-4
CDR3aa: CASSLQGNGVYGYTF
CDR3nt: TGTGCCAGCAGTTTACAAGGGAATGGAGTCTATGGCTACACCTTC

d_gene: -
j_gene: TRBJ2-1
abundance: many
v_gene: TRBV4-2
CDR3aa: CASSRALGLNEQFF
CDR3nt: TGTGCCAGCAGCCGTGCCCTCGGATTGAATGAGCAGTTCTTC

d_gene: -
j_gene: TRBJ1-2
abundance: many
v_gene: TRBV10-3
CDR3aa: CAISGTATNYGYTF
CDR3nt: TGTGCCATCAGTGGGACAGCAACTAACTATGGCTACACCTTC

d_gene: -
j_gene: TRBJ2-5
abundance: many
v_gene: TRBV5-1
CDR3aa: CASSTRRGEYQETQYF
CDR3nt: TGCGCCAGCAGCACACGCAGGGGAGAGTACCAAGAGACCCAGTACTTC

d_gene: -
j_gene: TRBJ2-7
abundance: many
v_gene: TRBV6-2/TRBV6-3
CDR3aa: CASSIAIAYEQYF
CDR3nt: TGTGCCAGCAGCATCGCAATCGCCTACGAGCAGTACTTC

d_gene: -
j_gene: TRBJ1-4
abundance: many
v_gene: TRBV28
CDR3aa: CASSPQGQKLFF
CDR3nt: TGTGCCAGCAGTCCCCAAGGCCAGAAACTGTTTTTT

d_gene: -
j_gene: TRBJ2-7
abundance: many
v_gene: TRBV6-6
CDR3aa: CASSSSDSSYEQYF
CDR3nt: TGTGCCAGCAGTTCGTCGGACTCGTCCTACGAGCAGTACTTC